This is a list of T cell receptor beta chains from one sample in a study of CD4+ T cells in melanoma. This table comes from immunoSEQ multiplex PCR, and its TCRdb copy is limited to in-frame clones, with some not included. The table shows tens of thousands of clones, with just under 80% occurring only once. The receptor set was obtained from a human donor with melanoma. The CDR3 runs from the conserved cysteine through the conserved F or W. Fields, in order: J gene, clone size, V gene, CDR3 protein. Clone size appears in some rows only: once, few, many, or a class for an expanded clone.

j_gene: TRBJ1-1; abundance: few; v_gene: TRBV6-5; CDR3aa: CASRFTRTTEAFF
j_gene: TRBJ1-6; abundance: -; v_gene: TRBV11-2; CDR3aa: CASSFEGTDYNSPLHF
j_gene: TRBJ2-2; abundance: few; v_gene: TRBV4-2; CDR3aa: CASSLGLADGELFF
j_gene: TRBJ2-1; abundance: -; v_gene: TRBV5-1; CDR3aa: CASSWSGGADNEQFF
j_gene: TRBJ1-1; abundance: once; v_gene: TRBV6-5; CDR3aa: CASSSLMLNTEAFF
j_gene: TRBJ1-6; abundance: -; v_gene: TRBV14; CDR3aa: CASSPTGVYNSPLHF
j_gene: TRBJ2-3; abundance: -; v_gene: TRBV7-9; CDR3aa: CASELHGQGADTQYF
j_gene: TRBJ2-7; abundance: -; v_gene: TRBV5-4; CDR3aa: CASSATAGTGAYEQYF
j_gene: TRBJ2-5; abundance: -; v_gene: TRBV7-9; CDR3aa: CASSFTLQETQYF
j_gene: TRBJ2-1; abundance: -; v_gene: TRBV2; CDR3aa: CASNGYNEQFF
j_gene: TRBJ2-3; abundance: -; v_gene: TRBV19; CDR3aa: CASSMARTSLITDTQYF
j_gene: TRBJ2-7; abundance: -; v_gene: TRBV2; CDR3aa: CASSDSGAGVYEQYF
j_gene: TRBJ2-7; abundance: -; v_gene: TRBV9; CDR3aa: CASSARGMGEQYF
j_gene: TRBJ2-2; abundance: -; v_gene: TRBV5-1; CDR3aa: CASSLLPTGELFF
j_gene: TRBJ1-1; abundance: -; v_gene: TRBV2; CDR3aa: CASSEPLRPEAFF
j_gene: TRBJ1-1; abundance: -; v_gene: TRBV27; CDR3aa: CASSFGGRTEAFF
j_gene: TRBJ2-5; abundance: -; v_gene: TRBV18; CDR3aa: CASSPGTGNQETQYF
j_gene: TRBJ2-7; abundance: -; v_gene: TRBV10-3; CDR3aa: CAIKSDGDYEQYF
j_gene: TRBJ2-3; abundance: -; v_gene: TRBV18; CDR3aa: CASSQQGLGTDTQYF
j_gene: TRBJ1-1; abundance: -; v_gene: TRBV18; CDR3aa: CASSPQRRRLNTEAFF
j_gene: TRBJ1-1; abundance: -; v_gene: TRBV7-9; CDR3aa: CASSRDKPEAFF
j_gene: TRBJ2-4; abundance: once; v_gene: TRBV4-1; CDR3aa: CASSQGLRANIQYF
j_gene: TRBJ1-4; abundance: -; v_gene: TRBV6-5; CDR3aa: CASSPGQHPEKLFF
j_gene: TRBJ2-2; abundance: -; v_gene: TRBV5-4; CDR3aa: CASSLAGTGTGELFF
j_gene: TRBJ2-7; abundance: -; v_gene: TRBV7-9; CDR3aa: CASSYYDNYEQYF
j_gene: TRBJ1-2; abundance: -; v_gene: TRBV7-6; CDR3aa: CASSLAEGADGYTF
j_gene: TRBJ1-5; abundance: -; v_gene: TRBV4-1; CDR3aa: CASSQGMGASNQPQHF
j_gene: TRBJ2-1; abundance: -; v_gene: TRBV18; CDR3aa: CASSPLQAGGLANEQFF
j_gene: TRBJ1-6; abundance: once; v_gene: TRBV7-2; CDR3aa: CASSLGNQGNSPLHF
j_gene: TRBJ1-4; abundance: -; v_gene: TRBV11-2; CDR3aa: CASRPRERGLGEKLFF
j_gene: TRBJ2-5; abundance: -; v_gene: TRBV7-2; CDR3aa: CASSPPTSGGKETQYF
j_gene: TRBJ1-2; abundance: -; v_gene: TRBV30; CDR3aa: CAWSVHGVPGYGYTF
j_gene: TRBJ1-1; abundance: -; v_gene: TRBV6-1; CDR3aa: CASRQGEGMNTEAFF
j_gene: TRBJ1-6; abundance: -; v_gene: TRBV6-1; CDR3aa: CASSEEGNSPLHF
j_gene: TRBJ1-1; abundance: -; v_gene: TRBV11-2; CDR3aa: CASSLEFGAKNTEAFF
j_gene: TRBJ1-2; abundance: -; v_gene: TRBV4-1; CDR3aa: CASSQVVGRGSGYTF
j_gene: TRBJ2-2; abundance: -; v_gene: TRBV7-3; CDR3aa: CASSLNGAGELFF
j_gene: TRBJ1-2; abundance: -; v_gene: TRBV5-5; CDR3aa: CASSLSRANYGYTF
j_gene: TRBJ2-3; abundance: -; v_gene: TRBV6-1; CDR3aa: CASSEGNPTSTDTQYF
j_gene: TRBJ1-5; abundance: -; v_gene: TRBV6-6; CDR3aa: CASSYGSGGQPQHF
j_gene: TRBJ1-1; abundance: -; v_gene: TRBV7-3; CDR3aa: CASRGGLERSNEAFF
j_gene: TRBJ1-6; abundance: once; v_gene: TRBV6-5; CDR3aa: CASSVSRHLSPLHF
j_gene: TRBJ1-3; abundance: few; v_gene: TRBV5-6; CDR3aa: CASSFRSQGNTIYF
j_gene: TRBJ2-3; abundance: -; v_gene: TRBV9; CDR3aa: CAGSVGGPPTDTQYF
j_gene: TRBJ1-5; abundance: once; v_gene: TRBV6-1; CDR3aa: CASNKGQGSNQPQHF
j_gene: TRBJ1-1; abundance: -; v_gene: TRBV6-1; CDR3aa: CASSLTENTEAFF
j_gene: TRBJ1-2; abundance: -; v_gene: TRBV4-2; CDR3aa: CASSRGENYGYTF
j_gene: TRBJ2-7; abundance: -; v_gene: TRBV7-8; CDR3aa: CASSPRRLLVIYEQYF
j_gene: TRBJ2-1; abundance: few; v_gene: TRBV18; CDR3aa: CASSPTLGEQFF
j_gene: TRBJ1-2; abundance: -; v_gene: TRBV7-7; CDR3aa: CASSLQADSVHHYTF
j_gene: TRBJ2-5; abundance: -; v_gene: TRBV11-3; CDR3aa: CASSLFFSETQYF
j_gene: TRBJ2-1; abundance: -; v_gene: TRBV15; CDR3aa: CATSGSRAGSYNEQFF
j_gene: TRBJ1-1; abundance: -; v_gene: TRBV5-8; CDR3aa: CASSLAGRGPNTEAFF